The rows below give T cell receptor beta chains drawn from one sample of a study of post-analysis software for immune sequencing data. TCRdb recomputed calls from the PCR reads with MiXCR, one row per CDR3 protein. The data show roughly 570,000 distinct CDR3 sequences, 30% to 40% seen once. Sequenced input: blood. The receptors originated from a girl aged 2-17 years with multiple sclerosis. Each CDR3 is given with its conserved first and last residue. D genes are given only for firm matches. The size entry is marked missing in some rows and otherwise reads once, few, many or a size class.

v_gene	abundance	len	j_gene	d_gene	CDR3aa	CDR3nt
TRBV6-5	NA	18	TRBJ1-5	NA	CASSYSSIAGGANQPQHF	TGTGCCAGCAGTTACTCTAGCATCGCGGGGGGGGCCAATCAGCCCCAGCATTTT
TRBV7-3	NA	14	TRBJ2-2	NA	CASSPRVGTGELFF	TGTGCCAGCAGCCCTAGGGTTGGGACCGGGGAGCTGTTTTTT
TRBV12-3/TRBV12-4	NA	15	TRBJ2-2	TRBD2	CASGEGIGDTGELFF	TGTGCCAGCGGGGAGGGGATAGGGGACACCGGGGAGCTGTTTTTT
TRBV6-5	NA	13	TRBJ2-3	NA	CASSGGEADTQYF	TGTGCCAGCAGCGGCGGGGAGGCAGATACGCAGTATTTT
TRBV20-1	few	13	TRBJ2-5	TRBD1	CSASGGAPETQYF	TGCAGTGCTTCAGGGGGCGCCCCGGAGACCCAGTACTTC
TRBV20-1	NA	14	TRBJ2-3	TRBD1	CSARGGQGSDTQYF	TGCAGTGCTAGAGGAGGACAGGGCTCAGATACGCAGTATTTT
TRBV5-1	NA	13	TRBJ2-3	NA	CASTLDHTDTQYF	TGCGCCAGCACGCTCGACCACACAGATACGCAGTATTTT
TRBV20-1	NA	13	TRBJ1-5	NA	CSARRSWDQPQHF	TGCAGTGCCAGAAGGTCCTGGGATCAGCCCCAGCATTTT
TRBV20-1	NA	13	TRBJ2-1	NA	CSARWGSPNEQFF	TGCAGTGCTAGGTGGGGATCACCCAATGAGCAGTTCTTC
TRBV20-1	NA	15	TRBJ2-7	TRBD2	CSASERGGRTYEQYF	TGCAGTGCTAGTGAGCGGGGCGGAAGAACCTACGAGCAGTACTTC
TRBV5-1	once	13	TRBJ1-6	NA	CASSTLRNSPLHF	TGCGCCAGCAGCACCCTACGCAATTCACCCCTCCACTTT
TRBV10-3	few	17	TRBJ2-1	TRBD2	CAISESSGGPPLNEQFF	TGTGCCATCAGTGAGTCATCGGGGGGTCCCCCCCTCAATGAGCAGTTCTTC
TRBV7-6	few	17	TRBJ1-2	TRBD1	CASSLENRGDPSYGYTF	TGTGCCAGCAGCTTGGAAAACAGGGGGGATCCTAGCTATGGCTACACCTTC
TRBV4-2	NA	17	TRBJ2-5	TRBD2	CASSQDWGTSGNNEQYF	TGTGCCAGCAGCCAAGATTGGGGGACTAGCGGGAACAATGAGCAGTACTTC
TRBV5-6	NA	15	TRBJ1-1	NA	CASSLGGYRVTEAFF	TGTGCCAGCAGCTTGGGGGGCTATCGGGTGACTGAAGCTTTCTTT
TRBV3-1	NA	16	TRBJ2-5	TRBD2	CASSQDAASGQETQYF	TGTGCCAGCAGCCAAGATGCGGCTAGCGGACAAGAGACCCAGTACTTC
TRBV20-1	NA	14	TRBJ2-7	TRBD2	CSAPSGGETYEQYF	TGCAGTGCCCCCAGCGGGGGGGAGACCTACGAGCAGTACTTC
TRBV20-1	few	14	TRBJ2-5	TRBD1	CSAAGQGGQETQYF	TGCAGTGCTGCCGGACAGGGGGGACAAGAGACCCAGTACTTC
TRBV15	NA	18	TRBJ1-5	NA	CATSRDLESANGNQPQHF	TGTGCCACCAGCAGAGATCTGGAGTCGGCAAATGGCAATCAGCCCCAGCATTTT
TRBV20-1	NA	16	TRBJ2-1	TRBD2	CSARDRLSGGIDEQFF	TGCAGTGCTAGAGATAGATTATCGGGGGGAATAGATGAGCAGTTCTTC
TRBV5-1	few	14	TRBJ1-1	NA	CASSTKGHLTEAFF	TGCGCCAGCAGCACGAAGGGGCACCTCACTGAAGCTTTCTTT
TRBV20-1	few	15	TRBJ1-4	NA	CSAGRQPATNEKLFF	TGCAGTGCTGGTCGCCAGCCTGCAACTAATGAAAAACTGTTTTTT
TRBV12-3/TRBV12-4	NA	18	TRBJ2-1	NA	CASSFRVRDAGPNNEQFF	TGTGCCAGCAGTTTCAGGGTCAGGGACGCCGGCCCCAACAATGAGCAGTTCTTC
TRBV20-1	few	14	TRBJ1-2	NA	CSARDTAAIYGYTF	TGCAGTGCTAGAGATACAGCCGCTATTTATGGCTACACCTTC
TRBV3-1	NA	15	TRBJ2-5	NA	CASSQDRQTQETQYF	TGTGCCAGCAGCCAAGATCGACAGACACAAGAGACCCAGTACTTC
TRBV12-3/TRBV12-4	few	11	TRBJ2-3	NA	CASSFDDTQYF	TGTGCCAGCAGTTTTGACGATACGCAGTATTTT
TRBV28	NA	12	TRBJ1-6	TRBD1	CASSPGGTALHF	TGTGCCAGCAGCCCCGGGGGGACAGCCCTCCACTTT
TRBV20-1	few	13	TRBJ2-3	NA	CSAGDLSTDTQYF	TGCAGTGCTGGCGACTTGAGCACAGATACGCAGTATTTT
TRBV20-1	few	15	TRBJ2-7	TRBD1	CSARAAGTGGDEQYF	TGCAGTGCTAGAGCCGCCGGGACAGGGGGCGACGAGCAGTACTTC
TRBV28	few	13	TRBJ2-5	TRBD2	CASRAGAGETQYF	TGTGCCAGCAGAGCGGGGGCGGGAGAGACCCAGTACTTC
TRBV12-3/TRBV12-4	few	15	TRBJ2-3	TRBD1	CASSSGQGSTDTQYF	TGTGCCAGCAGTTCGGGACAGGGTAGCACAGATACGCAGTATTTT
TRBV4-1	few	17	TRBJ2-5	NA	CASSQVRAPRGQETQYF	TGCGCCAGCAGCCAAGTACGGGCCCCTAGGGGACAAGAGACCCAGTACTTC
TRBV7-6	NA	16	TRBJ1-1	TRBD1	CASSHLRGPGQGEAFF	TGTGCCAGCAGCCACTTAAGGGGTCCGGGACAGGGGGAGGCTTTCTTT
TRBV7-2	few	15	TRBJ2-5	NA	CASSFGDRFQETQYF	TGTGCCAGCAGCTTTGGAGACAGGTTCCAAGAGACCCAGTACTTC
TRBV7-3	NA	13	TRBJ1-6	NA	CASSPDLSSPLHF	TGTGCCAGCAGCCCCGATTTGAGCTCACCCCTCCACTTT
TRBV7-2	few	12	TRBJ2-7	NA	CASSLTLYEQYF	TGTGCCAGCAGCCTAACGCTCTACGAGCAGTACTTC
TRBV20-1	NA	12	TRBJ2-5	NA	CSAFSGEQTQYF	TGCAGTGCTTTTAGCGGTGAACAGACCCAGTACTTC